A single sample gave rise to the 21 T cell receptor beta chains below, sequenced in a study of T cell responses to AZD1222 COVID-19 vaccine. Produced via immunoSEQ multiplex PCR; TCRdb's table is partial and in-frame only. The repertoire holds about 86,000 clones, with 88% as singletons. The sample consisted of peripheral blood, taken 28 days after the second AZD1222 dose. The receptor source for this set is an adult who received the AZD1222 COVID-19 vaccine.

This chain uses TRBV10-3 with TRBJ2-1; TRBD1 agrees at 11 bases. Per germline, CDR1 ENHRY and CDR2 SYGVKD. J lost 7 bases, V lost 3 bases, and 8 bases had no gene match. The length of the CDR3 is 16 residues. The CDR3 loop is CAISERTGGRGNEQFF. The CDR3 DNA is TGTGCCATCAGTGAAAGGACAGGGGGCAGGGGGAATGAGCAGTTCTTC.

The chain has TRBV28 and TRBJ2-7; 11 bases line up with TRBD2. Germline V CDR1 and CDR2: MDHEN, SYDVKM. The CDR3 runs 15 residues. V shed 5 bases and J 2 bases; nucleotides not matched to a gene: 5. CDR3 residues: CASSPTSGGAYEQYF. The CDR3 DNA reads TGTGCCAGCAGTCCTACTAGCGGGGGAGCCTACGAGCAGTACTTC.

This chain connects TRBV3-1 (or the pseudogene TRBV3-2) to TRBJ1-2; D perhaps matches TRBD1 (6 bases). Germline values: CDR1 LGHDT, CDR2 YNNKEL (reference sequence). The CDR3 extends over 16 amino acids. Trimming pared 6 bases from V and 2 bases from J, leaving 19 bases between. CDR3 sequence reads: CASRRGGTSGNYGYTF. Here the CDR3 DNA reads TGTGCCAGCAGACGAGGGGGTACTTCGGGAAACTATGGCTACACCTTC.

The chain is built from TRBV19 and TRBJ1-1; D remains unclear. With 4 bases removed from V and 7 bases from J, the gap between germline ends came to 19 bases. CDR1 and CDR2 (germline): LNHDA, SQIVND (reference sequence). The CDR3 is 15 residues long. CDR3 nucleotides: TGTGCCAGTAGTAATGGGCGGAGTAGAGGCCTTGAAGCTTTCTTT. It encodes CASSNGRSRGLEAFF.

The genes are TRBV5-4 and TRBJ2-5, with TRBD2 matching 13 bases. The length of the CDR3 is 16 residues. Germline V CDR1 and CDR2: SGHNT, YYREEE (reference sequence). After removal of 0 bases from V and 5 bases from J, the junction contained 4 bases not matched to a gene. CDR3: CASSLGTSGRGETQYF. CDR3 sequence (DNA): TGTGCCAGCAGCTTGGGGACTAGCGGGAGAGGGGAGACCCAGTACTTC.

V usage is TRBV6-5 and J usage is TRBJ2-1; the match to TRBD2 covers 12 bases. The ends lost 6 bases at V and 6 bases at J; junction bases unmatched: 3. The CDR3 runs to 14 residues. CDR1 and CDR2 (germline): MNHEY, SVGAGI. CDR3 DNA sequence: TGTGCCAGCAGGCTAGCGGGAGGGCTCAATGAGCAGTTCTTC. As protein: CASRLAGGLNEQFF.

The genes are TRBV30 and TRBJ1-1; D ambiguous. The CDR3 is made up of 13 amino acids. The V gene's germline CDR1 is GTSNPN and CDR2 SVGIG (reference sequence). Trimming stripped 2 bases from V and 5 bases from J, with 12 bases between. The CDR3 DNA is TGTGCCTGGAGTACGCGGTATCAAACTGAAGCTTTCTTT. It translates to CAWSTRYQTEAFF.

This chain uses TRBV2 with TRBJ2-1, with 9 positions matching TRBD2. Germline loops: CDR1 SNHLY, CDR2 FYNNEI. The CDR3 is made up of 15 amino acids. J lost 8 bases, V lost 8 bases, and 13 bases had no gene match. CDR3 sequence: CASDPFAGGPDEQFF. Written as DNA, the CDR3 is TGTGCCAGCGACCCATTCGCGGGAGGGCCCGATGAGCAGTTCTTC.

The chain combines TRBV6-2 or TRBV6-3 with TRBJ1-1; tentatively, D is TRBD1 (6 bases). The CDR3 extends over 14 amino acids. The V end was cut by 5 bases, the J end by 0 bases, with 10 bases between. Per the germline V gene, CDR1 is MNHEY and CDR2 is SVGEGT. CDR3 residues: CASSNGQMNTEAFF. In nucleotides, the CDR3 is TGTGCCAGCAGTAACGGACAGATGAACACTGAAGCTTTCTTT.

V usage is TRBV28 and J usage is TRBJ2-7; 8 nucleotides agree with TRBD2. This CDR3 has 14 residues. Germline trimming cut 8 bases from V and 5 bases from J; bases unmatched to any gene: 11. CDR1 is MDHEN, CDR2 SYDVKM, per germline. The DNA for the CDR3 is TGTGCCAGCTTATCAGCGGGAGTCAAAAACGAGCAGTACTTC. It encodes CASLSAGVKNEQYF.

The chain is built from TRBV28 and TRBJ1-2; D is undetermined. CDR3 size: 12 residues. Germline V gene data show CDR1 as MDHEN and CDR2 as SYDVKM. Trimming left V 4 bases short and J 4 bases short, with 7 bases between. CDR3: CASSSRSYGYTF. Written as DNA, the CDR3 is TGTGCCAGCAGTTCCCGGAGCTATGGCTACACCTTC.

V is TRBV27 and J is TRBJ1-4; D gene unclear. The CDR3 is 14 amino acids. Germline CDR1 is MNHEY and CDR2 is SMNVEV (reference sequence). Trimming stripped 3 bases from V and 5 bases from J, with 10 bases between. CDR3 sequence (DNA): TGTGCCAGCAGTTTCGGCAGGTTGAATGAAAAACTGTTTTTT. Translated, it gives CASSFGRLNEKLFF.

This clone is medium-sized in the sample. The chain recombines TRBV7-9 with TRBJ2-7; 7 bases line up with TRBD1. V lost 1 base to trimming and J lost 0 bases; unmatched junction nucleotides: 6. Germline CDR1 is SEHNR and CDR2 is FQNEAQ (reference sequence). The CDR3 loop spans 16 amino acids. CDR3 coding DNA: TGTGCCAGCAGCTTAGTGCGAGACAGGGCCTCCTACGAGCAGTACTTC. Translated, it gives CASSLVRDRASYEQYF.

This chain links TRBV15 with TRBJ2-1; 12 bases are a match to TRBD2. This CDR3 comprises 15 residues. Trimming took 3 bases from V and 7 from J; bases not matched to a gene: 4. The germline CDR1 and CDR2 sequences are LNHNV and YYDKDF (reference sequence). The CDR3 loop reads CATSRWTSGTNEQFF. The CDR3, as DNA: TGTGCCACCAGCAGGTGGACTAGCGGGACGAATGAGCAGTTCTTC.

This clone has just one count. This chain joins TRBV19 and TRBJ2-7; TRBD2 matches at 7 bases. The CDR3 totals 24 residues. Per the germline V gene, CDR1 is LNHDA and CDR2 is SQIVND (reference sequence). The trim removed 9 bases at V and 4 bases at J, leaving 42 bases unmatched. CDR3 in amino acids: CARETGGLVGLPNYTASPQYEQYF. The CDR3 DNA sequence: TGTGCCAGAGAGACTGGAGGGCTCGTGGGACTACCCAACTACACCGCGTCTCCGCAGTACGAGCAGTACTTC.

CDR3 region: CASSFWITNTEAFF. For the CDR3, the DNA is TGTGCCAGCAGCTTCTGGATCACGAACACTGAAGCTTTCTTT. The chain employs TRBV5-5 and TRBJ1-1; D is ambiguous. CDR1 is SGHKS and CDR2 is YYEKEE in the germline V gene (reference sequence). Trimming cost V 2 bases and J 1 base, with 9 bases left between them. There are 14 residues in the CDR3. The entire variable domain, with the rest obtained from reference TRBV5-5 and TRBJ1-1, is as follows: DAGVTQSPTHLIKTRGQQVTLRCSPISGHKSVSWYQQVLGQGPQFIFQYYEKEERGRGNFPDRFSARQFPNYSSELNVNALLLGDSALYLCASSFWITNTEAFFGQGTRLTVV.

CDR3 in amino acids: CASKSGTGYLYEQYF. CDR3 DNA: TGCGCCAGCAAATCCGGGACAGGCTATCTCTACGAGCAGTACTTC. The rearrangement joins TRBV5-1 to TRBJ2-7; 8 bases fit TRBD1. Germline V gene data show CDR1 as SGHRS and CDR2 as YFSETQ. CDR3 length: 15 amino acids. With V trimmed by 6 bases and J by 3 bases, 11 bases remained unmatched.

This clone has only a few counts. This same CDR3 is encoded by further DNA sequences in the sample. The chain recombines TRBV6-4 with TRBJ2-2; D is perhaps TRBD2 (6 bases). The CDR3 sequence is 16 residues long. Germline CDR1 is MRHNA and CDR2 is SNTAGT. Trimming stripped 5 bases from V and 0 bases from J, with 13 bases between. DNA of the CDR3: TGTGCCAGCAGTCCCCAGGGACTTGCGAACACCGGGGAGCTGTTTTTT. Translated, it gives CASSPQGLANTGELFF.

The rearrangement joins TRBV19 to TRBJ1-5, with 8 bases fitting TRBD1. The ends lost 0 bases at V and 6 bases at J; junction bases unmatched: 4. The CDR3 has 15 amino acids. Looked up from germline, CDR1 is LNHDA and CDR2 is SQIVND (reference sequence). The CDR3 loop is CASSIETGVGQPQHF. The CDR3 DNA follows: TGTGCCAGTAGTATAGAGACAGGGGTGGGTCAGCCCCAGCATTTT.

The chain has TRBV5-1 and TRBJ2-3; D not certain. Trimming removed 1 base at V and 3 bases at J, with 9 bases between. In germline, CDR1 is SGHRS, CDR2 YFSETQ. The CDR3 totals 14 residues. The chain's CDR3 is CASSLSTMTDTQYF. As DNA, the CDR3 is TGCGCCAGCAGCTTGTCTACTATGACAGATACGCAGTATTTT.

The chain is built from TRBV9 and TRBJ1-5; D uncertain. Trimming left V 0 bases short and J 2 bases short, with 9 bases between. This CDR3 is 15 amino acids long. Germline-derived CDR1 and CDR2 are SGDLS and YYNGEE. CDR3 sequence (DNA): TGTGCCAGCAGCGTAGGAGGCTTAGGCAATCAGCCCCAGCATTTT. Amino acids: CASSVGGLGNQPQHF.